Listed here is a single T cell receptor (beta chain). The sample belongs to a study of blood T cell repertoires in COVID-19. Across the whole study: T cells, B-cell-depleted T cells, or PBMCs supplied cDNA or gDNA.

Authors' data handling: The assay estimated nucleated cells by amplifying reference gene primers. Using immunoSEQ multiplex PCR, the repertoire was profiled, and TCRdb retains in-frame clones only, with some absent. V, J and clone size are those of that table, while D and trimming were read from the DNA. The sample consists of 25,000 to 30,000 clones, over 75% of them appearing once. Germline loops: CDR1 SGHNT, CDR2 YENEEA. Trimming at V came to 4 bases and at J to 8 bases, leaving 7 bases not matched to a gene. The CDR3 has 14 amino acids. This sequence was found in a man in his 70s with acute or convalescent COVID-19. The sequencing sample was made of peripheral blood. This chain joins TRBV11-3 and TRBJ2-1, with 8 bases fitting TRBD2. CDR3 nucleotides: TGTGCCAGCAGCTACCGGGGGGGGCCATATGAGCAGTTCTTC. Translating gives CASSYRGGPYEQFF.